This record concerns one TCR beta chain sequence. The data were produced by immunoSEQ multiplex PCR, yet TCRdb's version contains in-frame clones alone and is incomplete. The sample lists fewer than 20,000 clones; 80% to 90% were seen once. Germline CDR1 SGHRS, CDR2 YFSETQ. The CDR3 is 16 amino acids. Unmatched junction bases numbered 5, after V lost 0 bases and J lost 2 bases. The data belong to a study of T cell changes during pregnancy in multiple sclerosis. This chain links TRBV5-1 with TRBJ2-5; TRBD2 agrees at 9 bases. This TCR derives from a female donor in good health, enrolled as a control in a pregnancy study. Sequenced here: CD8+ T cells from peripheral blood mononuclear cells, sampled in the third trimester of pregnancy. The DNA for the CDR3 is TGCGCCAGCAGCTTGGGGCTAGCGGGGATACAAGAGACCCAGTACTTC. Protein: CASSLGLAGIQETQYF. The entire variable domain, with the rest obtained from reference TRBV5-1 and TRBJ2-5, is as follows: KAGVTQTPRYLIKTRGQQVTLSCSPISGHRSVSWYQQTPGQGLQFLFEYFSETQRNKGNFPGRFSGRQFSNSRSEMNVSTLELGDSALYLCASSLGLAGIQETQYFGPGTRLLVL.